This is a list of T cell receptor beta chains from one sample in a study of PD-L1 blockade in urothelial cancer. This table comes from immunoSEQ multiplex PCR, and its TCRdb copy is limited to in-frame clones, with some not included. The sample holds about 74,000 clones; roughly nine tenths are singletons and the top ten take more than 3.5%. Specimen: PBMCs, collected around atezolizumab (anti-PD-L1) treatment. These receptors were obtained from a man aged 70 or older with urothelial cancer. Each CDR3 is given with its conserved first and last residue. D genes are given only for firm matches. Clone size is not always given. Where it is, it says once, few, many or a class for expanded clones.

clone_size d_call j_call v_call cdr3_aa cdr3_nt
- TRBD2 TRBJ2-5 TRBV9 CASSPRASGNSETQYF TGTGCCAGCAGCCCCCGAGCTAGCGGGAACTCGGAGACCCAGTACTTC
- TRBD2 TRBJ2-7 TRBV28 CAAGAGAYEQYF TGTGCCGCAGGCGCGGGGGCCTACGAGCAGTACTTC
- TRBD1 TRBJ1-5 TRBV5-1 CASSEGTGNQPQHF TGCGCCAGCAGCGAGGGGACAGGGAATCAGCCCCAGCATTTT
- - TRBJ2-1 TRBV19 CACRGSGNTSYEQFF TGTGCCTGTAGGGGTAGCGGAAACACGTCGTATGAGCAGTTCTTC
- TRBD1 TRBJ2-1 TRBV25-1 CASSDTGDVWNEQFF TGTGCCAGCAGTGACACAGGGGATGTATGGAATGAGCAGTTCTTC
- - TRBJ2-5 TRBV7-3 CASSLNGAGQETQYF TGTGCCAGCAGCTTAAATGGGGCGGGACAAGAGACCCAGTACTTC
- TRBD2 TRBJ2-1 TRBV4-2 CASSRHTGTSGIVEQFF TGTGCCAGCAGCCGACATACCGGGACTAGCGGGATTGTTGAGCAGTTCTTC
- TRBD1 TRBJ1-2 TRBV27 CASSLGTGFGYTF TGTGCCAGCAGTTTGGGGACAGGTTTTGGCTACACCTTC
- - TRBJ2-1 TRBV27 CASSSGLADRYNEQFF TGTGCCAGCAGTTCCGGGCTAGCGGACAGATACAATGAGCAGTTCTTC
- - TRBJ2-5 TRBV5-1 CASSFPGRETQYF TGCGCCAGCAGCTTCCCAGGGAGGGAGACCCAGTACTTC
- - TRBJ2-7 TRBV19 CASSKVFGNSYEQYF TGTGCCAGTAGTAAGGTTTTCGGGAACTCCTACGAGCAGTACTTC
- - TRBJ2-7 TRBV14 CASSQDEGAFPPDEQYF TGTGCCAGCAGCCAAGATGAAGGGGCGTTCCCCCCGGACGAGCAGTACTTC
few - TRBJ1-1 TRBV29-1 CSVRSGTEAFF TGCAGCGTCCGGAGCGGGACTGAAGCTTTCTTT
- - TRBJ2-2 TRBV27 CASSPRTPWGTGELFF TGTGCCAGCAGTCCCAGGACTCCCTGGGGCACCGGGGAGCTGTTTTTT
- TRBD1 TRBJ1-2 TRBV4-1 CASSQGVAGGSYGYTF TGCGCCAGCAGCCAAGGTGTGGCAGGGGGATCCTATGGCTACACCTTC
- - TRBJ2-5 TRBV7-3 CASSRGIQETQYF TGTGCCAGCAGCCGTGGCATACAAGAGACCCAGTACTTC